The clone carrying this T cell receptor beta chain was observed a handful of times. The antigen is unknown. The data derive from a study of cytomegalovirus exposure and HLA in healthy donors. The PCR contained 60 Vbeta and 13 Jbeta primers. Method: immunoSEQ multiplex PCR; TCRdb's copy keeps in-frame clones and lacks some. This sample has 200,000 to 250,000 clones, with 65% to 80% found just once. CDR1 MGHRA and CDR2 YSYEKL come from the germline V gene. V was cut by 0 bases and J by 0 bases, with 11 bases left in between. This CDR3 contains 16 residues. General study results and limits: Productive status was seen about 90% or about 30% of the time for most TCR beta V segments in an earlier analysis. Clonal expansion, a later analysis showed, was greater in HLA-associated TCR beta chains than in equally common others. Rarity held for most TCR sequences, but there were some public TCRs that occurred in many donors.

The chain combines TRBV4-1 with TRBJ1-1; tentatively, D is TRBD1 (6 bases). The TCR comes from a girl aged 2 to 10 in good health and CMV-seronegative. Sequencing was performed on PBMCs. The CDR3 spells CASSQDLGAVNTEAFF. CDR3 nucleotides: TGCGCCAGCAGCCAAGATTTGGGGGCGGTGAACACTGAAGCTTTCTTT.